This T cell receptor (beta chain) comes out of a study of OX40 agonist ivuxolimab in advanced cancers. Study background: The patients received agonistic anti-OX40 (CD134) antibody ivuxolimab. At 82.7% male, the cohort had a mean age of 60 years, ranging from roughly 20 to 79. The dose of intravenous ivuxolimab that patients received every 2 weeks ranged from 0.01 to 10 mg/kg.

Researchers took blood at baseline, on cycle 4 day 1, and on cycle 7 day 1. Profiling relied on immunoSEQ multiplex PCR, and the TCRdb table lists in-frame clones only, not all of them. The profile shows around 83,000 clones, 91% of them singletons. V shed 4 bases and J 4 bases; nucleotides not matched to a gene: 10. Germline CDR1 reads SGHTA; CDR2 reads FQGNSA. The CDR3 covers 15 residues. This sequence originates from an adult with an advanced solid tumor such as melanoma, head and neck, liver or kidney cancer. The chain recombines TRBV7-2 with TRBJ2-7; 7 bases are shared with TRBD2. This specimen was CD4+ or CD8+ T cells sorted from blood, taken in a trial of the OX40 agonist ivuxolimab. CDR3 amino acids: CASSSGWAGVYEQYF. The CDR3 nucleotides read TGTGCCAGCAGCTCGGGGTGGGCGGGAGTATACGAGCAGTACTTC.